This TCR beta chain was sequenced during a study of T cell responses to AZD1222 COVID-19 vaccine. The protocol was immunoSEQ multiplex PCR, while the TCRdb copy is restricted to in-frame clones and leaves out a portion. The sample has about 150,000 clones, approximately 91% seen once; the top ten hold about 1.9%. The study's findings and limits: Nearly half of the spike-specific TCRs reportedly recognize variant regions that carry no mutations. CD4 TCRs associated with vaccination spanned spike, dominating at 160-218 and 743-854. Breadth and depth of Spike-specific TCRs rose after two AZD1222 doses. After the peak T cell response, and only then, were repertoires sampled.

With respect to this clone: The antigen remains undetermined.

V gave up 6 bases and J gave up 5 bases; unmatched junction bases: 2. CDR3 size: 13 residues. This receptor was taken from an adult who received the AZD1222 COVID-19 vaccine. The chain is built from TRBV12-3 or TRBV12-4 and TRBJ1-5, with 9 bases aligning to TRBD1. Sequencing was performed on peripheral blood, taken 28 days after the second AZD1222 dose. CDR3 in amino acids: CASRQGAYQPQHF. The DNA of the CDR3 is TGTGCCAGCAGACAGGGGGCATATCAGCCCCAGCATTTT.